This T cell receptor beta chain comes out of a study of blood T cell repertoires in COVID-19. Turning to the study itself: Sources were T cells, B-cell-depleted T cells, or PBMCs; the material itself was cDNA or gDNA.

The CDR3 extends over 13 amino acids. The J segment lost 13 bases and the V segment lost 4 bases, leaving 5 bases of the junction unmatched. Germline V gene lookup returns CDR1 SGHNT and CDR2 YYREEE (reference sequence). How the authors handled the data: Counts of nucleated cells, estimated from reference gene primer amplification, were obtained. The data were produced by immunoSEQ multiplex PCR, yet TCRdb's version contains in-frame clones alone and is incomplete. That table is the source of V, J and clone size, and D and trimming were worked out from the DNA. The sample gives 150,000 to 200,000 clones, around two thirds of which show up once; approximately 3% is in the top ten.

The V gene is TRBV5-4, the J gene TRBJ2-1; 13 bases map to TRBD2. Sequencing was done on a sample of peripheral blood. The source is a woman older than 75 with acute or convalescent COVID-19. DNA for the CDR3: TGTGCCAGCAGCGGTCAGGGACTAGCGGGACAGTTCTTC. Translated, it gives CASSGQGLAGQFF.